This T cell receptor (beta chain) comes out of a study of glioma-infiltrating T cells after dendritic cell vaccination. Study details: Treatment, given 2003 to 2012, was autologous tumor lysate-pulsed dendritic cell vaccination. Whole-study findings and limits: Longer survival after dendritic cell vaccination followed higher pretreatment TIL content.

Note on this clone: The antigen remains unidentified.

After removal of 5 bases from V and 3 bases from J, the junction contained 6 bases not matched to a gene. Germline-derived CDR1 and CDR2 are SEHNR and FQNEAQ (reference sequence). The CDR3 length is 15 residues. Amplification used 60 V beta primers and 13 J beta primers. Profiling relied on immunoSEQ multiplex PCR, and the TCRdb table lists in-frame clones only, not all of them. The sample contains about 67,000 clones, under 90% of which appear only once. This clonotype originated in a human donor with glioblastoma. The V gene is TRBV7-9, the J gene TRBJ2-7, with 11 positions matching TRBD1. The sequenced sample was blood, obtained before dendritic cell vaccination. The CDR3 DNA is TGTGCCAGCAGCCTGGCTGGGACAGGGGGCTACGAGCAGTACTTC. Its protein product is CASSLAGTGGYEQYF.